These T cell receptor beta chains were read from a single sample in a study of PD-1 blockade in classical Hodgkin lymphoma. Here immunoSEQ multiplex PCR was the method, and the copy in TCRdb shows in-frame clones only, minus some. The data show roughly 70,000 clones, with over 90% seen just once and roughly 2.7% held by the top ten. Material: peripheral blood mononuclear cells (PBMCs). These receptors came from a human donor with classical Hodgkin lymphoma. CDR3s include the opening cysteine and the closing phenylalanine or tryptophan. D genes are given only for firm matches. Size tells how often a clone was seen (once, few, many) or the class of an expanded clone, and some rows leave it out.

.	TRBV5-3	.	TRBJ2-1	CARSREEGRDYNEQFF	TGTGCCAGAAGCCGTGAGGAGGGCCGAGATTACAATGAGCAGTTCTTC
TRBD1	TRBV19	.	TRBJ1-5	CASSIMGQVGQPQHF	TGTGCCAGTAGTATTATGGGACAGGTGGGTCAGCCCCAGCATTTT
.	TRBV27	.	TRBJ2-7	CASKKTLGNYEQYF	TGTGCCAGCAAGAAGACCCTGGGGAACTACGAGCAGTACTTC
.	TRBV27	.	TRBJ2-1	CASSLGNEQFF	TGTGCCAGCAGTTTAGGCAATGAGCAGTTCTTC
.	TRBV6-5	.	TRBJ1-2	CASRHRGANYGYTF	TGTGCCAGCAGACATCGGGGAGCGAACTATGGCTACACCTTC
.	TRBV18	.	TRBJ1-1	CASSSSGNTEAFF	TGTGCCAGCTCCTCCTCCGGGAACACTGAAGCTTTCTTT
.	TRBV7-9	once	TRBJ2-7	CASSWSRAHNSYEQYF	TGTGCCAGCAGCTGGTCAAGAGCCCATAATTCCTACGAGCAGTACTTC
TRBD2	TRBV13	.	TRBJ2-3	CASSPDWVAGGPADTQYF	TGTGCCAGCAGCCCAGACTGGGTAGCGGGGGGGCCAGCAGATACGCAGTATTTT
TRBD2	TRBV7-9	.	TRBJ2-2	CASSWTSTGNTGELFF	TGTGCCAGCAGCTGGACTAGTACGGGCAACACCGGGGAGCTGTTTTTT
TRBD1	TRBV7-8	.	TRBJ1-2	CASSLSTGGYGYTF	TGTGCCAGCAGCTTATCGACAGGGGGATATGGCTACACCTTC